Described below is a single T cell receptor beta chain sequence and its context. Donors gave 9 to 10 milliliters of peripheral blood apiece. This sample stems from a study of blood T cells in healthy people across ages. V lost 5 bases and J 4 bases, leaving 17 bases between the germline ends. This CDR3 spans 15 amino acids. Germline V CDR1 and CDR2: MDHEN, SYDVKM. Through a sample-barcoded 5' primer and a J-beta primer mix, a second PCR was run for roughly 6 to 12 cycles. TCRdb re-called the 5' RACE reads through MiXCR, storing one row per CDR3 protein. The repertoire holds roughly 2 million distinct CDR3 sequences, roughly 50% seen once, with over 2% in the top ten.

The sample taken for sequencing was blood. This receptor was identified in a woman aged 40 to 50 in good health. V gene TRBV28 combines with J gene TRBJ1-2, with D possibly TRBD1 on 6 matching bases. CDR3 amino acids: CASSLDSPNPYGYTF. The CDR3 bases are TGTGCCAGCAGTCTGGACAGCCCTAACCCCTATGGCTACACCTTC.